These 23 T cell receptor beta chains originate from one sample sequenced in a study of T cells in Graves' hyperthyroidism and ophthalmopathy (dated by TCRdb to the late 2010s). The library was obtained by multiplex PCR. Sequenced on an Illumina HiSeq 2000. Amplification of TCR beta CDR3 regions was carried out from RNA transcripts. The TCR CDR3 was subjected to a first round of RT-PCR using the HTBI primer set and the Qiagen OneStep RT-PCR kit. Through fastp at Q25 and MiXCR, TCRdb rebuilt clones from the public reads, retaining in-frame beta chains. Every CDR3 protein is listed once, alongside the most common genes and DNA of its rows. This sample gives around 360,000 distinct CDR3 sequences in total; 15% of them show up just once. The ten largest clones add up to about 21% of the sample. Sequenced input: blood. These receptors all come from a woman in her fifties or sixties with Graves' ophthalmopathy.

The CDR3 here is CASSRLGGGPTEAFF. CDR3 in DNA: TGTGCCAGCAGCCGGCTGGGGGGGGGTCCTACTGAAGCTTTCTTT. This chain joins TRBV3-1 and TRBJ1-1; D is perhaps TRBD1 (5 bases). Germline V gives CDR1 LGHDT, CDR2 YNNKEL (reference sequence). V shed 4 bases and J shed 5 bases, with 17 bases lying between them. This CDR3 has 15 residues.

This clonotype was detected ten times or more. This chain connects TRBV28 to TRBJ2-1, with 13 positions matching TRBD2. The ends lost 6 bases at V and 8 bases at J; junction bases unmatched: 13. CDR1 is MDHEN, CDR2 SYDVKM, per germline. The CDR3 sequence is 17 residues long. The CDR3 coding sequence is TGTGCCAGCAGCCCCGACGGACTAGCGGGAGTCGATGATGAGCAGTTCTTC. Protein: CASSPDGLAGVDDEQFF.

V usage is TRBV29-1 and J usage is TRBJ2-5, with TRBD2 matching over 7 bases. V was pared by 3 bases and J by 5 bases, with 3 bases of the junction left unmatched. This CDR3 is built from 12 residues. Germline V lookup: CDR1 SQVTM, CDR2 ANQGSEA. The CDR3 spells CSVERGRETQYF. CDR3 in DNA: TGCAGCGTTGAGCGGGGGAGGGAGACCCAGTACTTC.

This clonotype was detected a few times. V and J are TRBV4-1 and TRBJ2-7; D could derive from TRBD1 or TRBD2 (5 bases each). V lost 3 bases and J 6 bases, leaving 18 bases between the germline ends. Germline V CDR1 and CDR2: MGHRA, YSYEKL. This CDR3 has 15 residues. This CDR3 is CASSQIYRDLGEQYF. CDR3 DNA sequence: TGCGCCAGCAGCCAGATCTATCGGGACCTCGGCGAGCAGTACTTC.

On this clonotype: A much larger clone differs from this one at a single base, so this may be a read error. The rearrangement links TRBV2 to TRBJ1-2; D is ambiguous. V gave up 8 bases and J gave up 9 bases, with 16 bases separating them. CDR1 and CDR2 from the germline V gene are SNHLY and FYNNEI. This CDR3 has 12 amino acids. CDR3 DNA: TGTGCCAGCCACGACCTTTGGGTCCGCTACACCTTC. Its translation is CASHDLWVRYTF.

This clonotype appeared many times. The chain uses TRBV7-2 and TRBJ2-7, with no clear D. Trimming left V 2 bases short and J 5 bases short, with 10 bases between. This CDR3 has 13 amino acids. Germline V gives CDR1 SGHTA, CDR2 FQGNSA. CDR3 sequence (DNA): TGTGCCAGCAGCTTAAGGCAGAAGAACGAGCAGTACTTC. As protein: CASSLRQKNEQYF.

The J gene is TRBJ2-1, the V gene TRBV7-9, with D perhaps TRBD2 (6 bases). Trimming removed 1 base at V and 6 bases at J, with 13 bases between. Germline loops: CDR1 SEHNR, CDR2 FQNEAQ (reference sequence). This CDR3 region has 15 residues. CDR3 in DNA: TGTGCCAGCAGCTTAGTAGCGGCCGCCTCCAATGAGCAGTTCTTC. Its protein is CASSLVAAASNEQFF.

The chain recombines TRBV12-5 with TRBJ2-2; TRBD1 aligns across 12 bases. V lost 3 bases and J lost 5; bases outside the gene matches: 13. This CDR3 comprises 19 residues. Germline V gene lookup returns CDR1 LGHNT and CDR2 FRNRAP. CDR3 protein: CASGLLTRDRGRRTGELFF. DNA of the CDR3: TGTGCTAGTGGTTTATTAACCCGGGACAGGGGGCGCCGAACCGGGGAGCTGTTTTTT.

Regarding this clonotype: With a much larger clone just one base away, this may be a read error. The chain combines TRBV5-1 with TRBJ2-1; 9 bases align to TRBD2. The J call is uncertain, as TRBJ2-7 better fits the DNA end. Germline CDR1 is SGHRS and CDR2 is YFSETQ. The CDR3 runs 13 residues. CDR3 loop: CASRLAGINEQYF. The DNA of the CDR3 is TGCGCCAGCAGACTAGCGGGTATAAATGAGCAGTACTTC.

Worth noting for this clonotype: A read error may account for a junction end that differs from germline. This chain connects TRBV28 to TRBJ2-3; TRBD1 matches at 7 bases. Looked up from germline, CDR1 is MDHEN and CDR2 is SYDVKM. This CDR3 is built from 13 residues. DNA for the CDR3: TGTGCCAGCGAACAGGGGCGGCCAGATACGCGGTATTTT. Protein product: CASEQGRPDTRYF.

This clonotype was counted ten times or more. V and J are TRBV20-1 and TRBJ2-1, with TRBD2 matching over 10 bases. Germline V lookup: CDR1 DFQATT, CDR2 SNEGSKA (reference sequence). The CDR3 runs to 17 residues. With V trimmed by 0 bases and J by 3 bases, 8 bases remained unmatched. The CDR3 loop reads CSARDVLLAGNYNEQFF. CDR3 sequence (DNA): TGCAGTGCTAGAGATGTATTACTAGCGGGGAACTACAATGAGCAGTTCTTC.

CDR3 residues: CASSITPGYLSSYNEQFF. CDR3 coding DNA: TGTGCCAGTAGTATAACCCCAGGGTACCTGAGCTCCTACAATGAGCAGTTCTTC. The chain combines TRBV19 with TRBJ2-1; tentative D call: TRBD1 (5 bases). V was trimmed by 2 bases and J by 0 bases, leaving 17 bases between them. This CDR3 region has 18 residues. From germline, CDR1 is LNHDA and CDR2 SQIVND (reference sequence). The full variable domain, rest sourced from reference TRBV19 and TRBJ2-1, is DGGITQSPKYLFRKEGQNVTLSCEQNLNHDAMYWYRQDPGQGLRLIYYSQIVNDFQKGDIAEGYSVSREKKESFPLTVTSAQKNPTAFYLCASSITPGYLSSYNEQFFGPGTRLTVL.

This clonotype was picked up many times. V usage is TRBV27 and J usage is TRBJ1-5, with D possibly being TRBD1 (6 bases). V gave up 8 bases and J gave up 7 bases, with 21 bases separating them. This CDR3 is built from 15 residues. Germline V gene sequence: CDR1 MNHEY, CDR2 SMNVEV (reference sequence). The CDR3 reads CASGQSLITGQPQHF. The CDR3 coding sequence is TGTGCCAGCGGACAGTCATTAATAACAGGGCAGCCCCAGCATTTT.

The chain employs TRBV30 and TRBJ2-7; 10 bases align to TRBD2. Germline V gene lookup returns CDR1 GTSNPN and CDR2 SVGIG (reference sequence). Trimming cost V 1 base and J 9 bases; bases outside gene matches: 9. The CDR3 is made up of 14 amino acids. The chain's CDR3 is CAWSAGTSAPGQYF. CDR3 nucleotides: TGTGCCTGGAGTGCCGGGACTAGCGCACCGGGGCAGTACTTC.

The rearrangement joins TRBV12-3 or TRBV12-4 to TRBJ1-2; a possible D gene is TRBD1 (5 bases). This CDR3 spans 13 amino acids. Deletions cut 6 bases from V and 7 bases from J, with 15 bases between. The chain's CDR3 is CASSPGDFFGYTF. The CDR3 DNA reads TGTGCCAGCAGCCCCGGGGACTTCTTTGGCTACACCTTC.

This clonotype was seen only a few times. This rearrangement joins TRBV6-1 to TRBJ1-2; 11 positions match TRBD1. The CDR3 consists of 17 residues. In germline, CDR1 is MNHNS, CDR2 SASEGT. V lost 7 bases to trimming and J lost 2 bases; unmatched junction nucleotides: 12. In DNA, the CDR3 is TGTGCCAGCATCACCCCCGGGACAGGGGGGTCCAACTATGGCTACACCTTC. The encoded protein is CASITPGTGGSNYGYTF.

The sample holds many counts of this clonotype. The chain is built from TRBV11-2 and TRBJ1-5; tentatively, D is TRBD1 (5 bases). The CDR3 loop spans 15 amino acids. Trimming stripped 4 bases from V and 2 bases from J, with 12 bases between. Germline values: CDR1 SGHAT, CDR2 FQNNGV. CDR3 in amino acids: CASSSWGAGNQPQHF. The CDR3 DNA is TGTGCCAGCAGCTCATGGGGCGCCGGCAATCAGCCCCAGCATTTT.

This clonotype was counted ten times or more. V gene TRBV7-2 combines with J gene TRBJ2-5, with TRBD2 identical over 8 bases. The CDR3 covers 13 residues. The junction had 12 bases not matched to a gene; V was cut back by 8 bases and J by 10 bases. Germline CDR1 reads SGHTA; CDR2 reads FQGNSA. The CDR3, as DNA: TGTGCCAGCTCCCAAGGACTAGCCACGGACCAGTACTTC. This gives the protein CASSQGLATDQYF.

This chain connects TRBV27 to TRBJ1-3, with D hard to call. CDR3 length equals 14 residues. Germline lookup yields CDR1 MNHEY and CDR2 SMNVEV (reference sequence). V lost 4 bases to trimming and J lost 0 bases, with 7 bases between them. The CDR3 nucleotides read TGTGCCAGCAGTTACGCCTCCTCTGGAAACACCATATATTTT. Amino acids: CASSYASSGNTIYF.

This clonotype appeared many times. This chain joins TRBV6-1 and TRBJ2-3, with 14 bases identical to TRBD2. The CDR3 sequence is 15 residues long. CDR1 MNHNS and CDR2 SASEGT come from the germline V gene. The trim removed 6 bases at V and 4 bases at J, leaving 3 bases unmatched. The CDR3 protein is CASRKGLAGADTQYF. DNA for the CDR3: TGTGCCAGCAGAAAGGGACTAGCGGGAGCAGATACGCAGTATTTT.

The table lists this clonotype with many counts. The V and J genes are TRBV12-3 or TRBV12-4 and TRBJ2-1, with 8 bases aligning to TRBD2. This CDR3 spans 15 amino acids. After removal of 0 bases from V and 9 bases from J, the junction contained 7 bases not matched to a gene. CDR3 nucleotides: TGTGCCAGCAGTTTAGCGAGTAGCGGGGACCTTGAGCAGTTCTTC. Its protein product is CASSLASSGDLEQFF.

This clonotype was detected only a few times. The chain combines TRBV9 with TRBJ2-2; no reliable D call. The CDR3 consists of 13 residues. The V end was cut by 3 bases, the J end by 2 bases, with 5 bases between. Germline CDR1 and CDR2: SGDLS and YYNGEE. The CDR3 loop is CASSALNTGELFF. The CDR3 coding sequence is TGTGCCAGCAGCGCCCTTAACACCGGGGAGCTGTTTTTT.

This clonotype was found many times. CDR3 amino acids: CASSLTGQGTEAFF. CDR3 nucleotides: TGTGCCAGCAGTTTAACAGGGCAGGGTACTGAAGCTTTCTTT. The J gene is TRBJ1-1, the V gene TRBV11-2, with TRBD1 as a possible D gene (6 bases). Looked up from germline, CDR1 is SGHAT and CDR2 is FQNNGV. The CDR3 totals 14 residues. V shed 6 bases and J shed 5 bases, with 16 bases lying between them.